This TCR beta chain stems from a study of shared clonotypes between healthy human individuals. Regarding the study as a whole: Genetic and exposure-history diversity was limited by the few donors.

The CDR3 extends over 14 amino acids. V lost 8 bases, J lost 3 bases, and 4 bases stayed unmatched. Germline V gene lookup returns CDR1 LNHDA and CDR2 SQIVND (reference sequence). Repertoires were generated with immunoSEQ multiplex PCR, while TCRdb's copy carries only in-frame clones and drops some. This sample has 550,000 to 600,000 clones, with roughly 79% found just once. The donors, all of them Caucasian adults, lived in Nashville, Tennessee. This clone was seen a few times. Its target is unknown. The chain links TRBV19 to TRBJ2-2; 9 bases agree with TRBD2. The clonotype originates from a woman between 40 and 55 years old in good health. Some clones in this sample may be carry-over from other donors' samples. The sample was PBMCs. CDR3 region: CASWREGDTGELFF. The CDR3 nucleotides read TGTGCCAGTTGGCGGGAGGGCGACACCGGGGAGCTGTTTTTT.